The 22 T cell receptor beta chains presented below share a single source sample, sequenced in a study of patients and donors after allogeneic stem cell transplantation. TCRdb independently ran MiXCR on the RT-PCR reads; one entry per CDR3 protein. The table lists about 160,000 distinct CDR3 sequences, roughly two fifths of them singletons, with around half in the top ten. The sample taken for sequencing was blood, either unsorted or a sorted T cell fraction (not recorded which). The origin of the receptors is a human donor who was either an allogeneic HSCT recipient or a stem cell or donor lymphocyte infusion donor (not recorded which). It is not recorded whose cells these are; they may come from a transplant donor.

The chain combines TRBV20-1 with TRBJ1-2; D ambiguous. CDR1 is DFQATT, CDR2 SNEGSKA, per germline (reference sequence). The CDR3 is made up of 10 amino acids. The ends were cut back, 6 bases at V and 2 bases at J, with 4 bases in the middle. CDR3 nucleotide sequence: TGCAGTGCCCGAAACTATGGCTACACCTTC. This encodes CSARNYGYTF.

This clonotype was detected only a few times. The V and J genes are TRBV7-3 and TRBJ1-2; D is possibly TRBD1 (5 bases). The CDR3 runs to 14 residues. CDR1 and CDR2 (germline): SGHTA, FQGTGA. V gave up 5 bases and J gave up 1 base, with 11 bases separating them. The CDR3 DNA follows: TGTGCCAGCAGCGCGGGACCTCATAACTATGGCTACACCTTC. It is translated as CASSAGPHNYGYTF.

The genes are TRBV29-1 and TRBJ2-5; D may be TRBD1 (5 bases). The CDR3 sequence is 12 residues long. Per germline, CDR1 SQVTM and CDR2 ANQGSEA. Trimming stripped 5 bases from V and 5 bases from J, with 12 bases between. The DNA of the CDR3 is TGCAGCGTTTACCGGACACGCGAGACCCAGTACTTC. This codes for CSVYRTRETQYF.

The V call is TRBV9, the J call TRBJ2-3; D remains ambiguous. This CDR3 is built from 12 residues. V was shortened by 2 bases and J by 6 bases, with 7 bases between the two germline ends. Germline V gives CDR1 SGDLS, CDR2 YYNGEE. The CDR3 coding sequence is TGTGCCAGCAGCGTCACCGGCGATACGCAGTATTTT. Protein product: CASSVTGDTQYF.

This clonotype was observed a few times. This CDR3 is CASRPWEGLVGYTF. In nucleotides, the CDR3 is TGTGCCAGCAGGCCATGGGAGGGGCTAGTTGGCTACACCTTC. This chain uses TRBV3-1 with TRBJ1-2, with D possibly being TRBD1 (5 bases). Trimming removed 6 bases from V and 7 bases from J, with 18 bases in between. This CDR3 is 14 amino acids long. The V gene's germline CDR1 is LGHDT and CDR2 YNNKEL (reference sequence).

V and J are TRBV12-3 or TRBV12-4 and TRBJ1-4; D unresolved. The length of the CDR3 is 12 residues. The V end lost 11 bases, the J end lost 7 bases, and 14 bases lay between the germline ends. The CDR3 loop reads CASRRSGEKLFF. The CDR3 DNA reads TGTGCCTCGAGGAGGTCGGGTGAAAAACTGTTTTTT.

This chain's CDR3 is CASSRTAGNTIYF. The CDR3 nucleotides read TGTGCCAGCAGCCGGACGGCAGGGAACACCATATATTTT. The rearrangement links TRBV4-2 to TRBJ1-3; the D gene is possibly TRBD1 (5 bases). In germline, CDR1 is LGHNA, CDR2 YNFKEQ. V was clipped by 4 bases and J by 7 bases, with 11 bases between them. The CDR3 is made up of 13 amino acids.

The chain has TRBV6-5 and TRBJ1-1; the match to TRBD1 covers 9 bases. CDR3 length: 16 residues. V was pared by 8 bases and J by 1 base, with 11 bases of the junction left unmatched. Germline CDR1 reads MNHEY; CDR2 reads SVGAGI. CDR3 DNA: TGTGCCAGCCGCTTAGGGACAGGGATTGCGAACACTGAAGCTTTCTTT. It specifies CASRLGTGIANTEAFF.

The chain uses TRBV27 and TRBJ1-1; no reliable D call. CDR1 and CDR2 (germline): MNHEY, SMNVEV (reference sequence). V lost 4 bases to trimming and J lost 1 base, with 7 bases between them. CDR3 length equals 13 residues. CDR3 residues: CASSYWGNTEAFF. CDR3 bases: TGTGCCAGCAGTTATTGGGGGAACACTGAAGCTTTCTTT.

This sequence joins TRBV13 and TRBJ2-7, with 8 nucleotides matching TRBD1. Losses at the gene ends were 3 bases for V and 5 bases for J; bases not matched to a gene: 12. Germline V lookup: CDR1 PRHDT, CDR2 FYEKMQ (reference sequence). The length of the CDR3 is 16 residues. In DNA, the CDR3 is TGTGCCAGCAGCTTCGCTAACAGACAGGGGCGGAACGAGCAGTACTTC. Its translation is CASSFANRQGRNEQYF.

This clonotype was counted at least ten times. The CDR3 reads CASSYPNSPLHF. CDR3 bases: TGTGCCAGCAGTTACCCTAATTCACCCCTCCACTTT. The V and J genes are TRBV28 and TRBJ1-6; no reliable D call. Germline V gene lookup returns CDR1 MDHEN and CDR2 SYDVKM. Trimming shortened V by 4 bases and J by 6 bases, and 4 bases separated the two germline ends. This CDR3 is built from 12 residues.

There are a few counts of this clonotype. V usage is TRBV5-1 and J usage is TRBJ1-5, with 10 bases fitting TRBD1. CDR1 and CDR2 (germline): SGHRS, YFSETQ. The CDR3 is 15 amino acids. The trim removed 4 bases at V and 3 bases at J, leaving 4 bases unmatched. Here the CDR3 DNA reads TGCGCCAGCAGCCCCGGGACAGGGGACAATCAGCCCCAGCATTTT. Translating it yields CASSPGTGDNQPQHF.

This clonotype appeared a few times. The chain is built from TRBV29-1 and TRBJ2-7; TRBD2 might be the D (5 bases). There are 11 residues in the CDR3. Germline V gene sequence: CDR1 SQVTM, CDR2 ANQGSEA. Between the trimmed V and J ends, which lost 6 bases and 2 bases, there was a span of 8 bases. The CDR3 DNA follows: TGCAGCGTCGCCGGGACCTACGAGCAGTACTTC. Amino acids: CSVAGTYEQYF.

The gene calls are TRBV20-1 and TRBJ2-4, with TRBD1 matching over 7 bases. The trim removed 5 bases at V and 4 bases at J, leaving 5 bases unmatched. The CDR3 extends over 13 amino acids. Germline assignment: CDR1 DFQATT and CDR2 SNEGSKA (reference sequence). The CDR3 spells CSAGQGVKNIQYF. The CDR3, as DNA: TGCAGTGCTGGCCAGGGGGTAAAAAACATTCAGTACTTC.

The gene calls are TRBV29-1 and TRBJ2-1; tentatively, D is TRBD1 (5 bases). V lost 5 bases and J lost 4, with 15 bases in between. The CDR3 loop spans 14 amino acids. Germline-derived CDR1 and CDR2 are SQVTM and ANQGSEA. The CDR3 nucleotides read TGCAGCGTTCTCCAGGGATCCCTGTACAATGAGCAGTTCTTC. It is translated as CSVLQGSLYNEQFF.

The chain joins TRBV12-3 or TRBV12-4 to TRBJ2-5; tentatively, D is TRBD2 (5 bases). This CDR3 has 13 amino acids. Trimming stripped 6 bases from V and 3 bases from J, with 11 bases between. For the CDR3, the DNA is TGTGCCAGCAGCTCGGACTCAAAAGAGACCCAGTACTTC. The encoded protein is CASSSDSKETQYF.

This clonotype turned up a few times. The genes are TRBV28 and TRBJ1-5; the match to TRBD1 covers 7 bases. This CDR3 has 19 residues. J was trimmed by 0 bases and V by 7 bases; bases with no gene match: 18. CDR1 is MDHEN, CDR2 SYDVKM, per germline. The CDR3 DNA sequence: TGTGCCAGCATGTTTGGGTCTCGGGGACAGCTATATAGCAATCAGCCCCAGCATTTT. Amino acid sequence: CASMFGSRGQLYSNQPQHF.

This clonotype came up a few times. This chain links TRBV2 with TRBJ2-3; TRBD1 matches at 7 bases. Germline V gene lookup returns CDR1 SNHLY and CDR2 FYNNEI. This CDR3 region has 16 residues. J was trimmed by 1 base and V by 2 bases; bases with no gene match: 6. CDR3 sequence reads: CASSETGQSGTDTQYF. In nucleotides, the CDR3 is TGTGCCAGCAGTGAAACGGGACAGTCGGGCACAGATACGCAGTATTTT.

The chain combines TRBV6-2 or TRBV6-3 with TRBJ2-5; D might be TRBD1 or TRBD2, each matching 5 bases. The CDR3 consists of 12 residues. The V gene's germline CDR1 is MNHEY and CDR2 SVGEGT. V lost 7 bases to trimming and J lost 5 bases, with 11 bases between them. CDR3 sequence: CASIGAAETQYF. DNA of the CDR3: TGTGCCAGCATCGGGGCCGCGGAGACCCAGTACTTC.

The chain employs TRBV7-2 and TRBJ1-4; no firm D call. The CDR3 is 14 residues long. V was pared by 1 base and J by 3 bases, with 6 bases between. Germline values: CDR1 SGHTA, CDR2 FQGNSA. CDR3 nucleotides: TGTGCCAGCAGCTTAGGGGCAGCTAATGAAAAACTGTTTTTT. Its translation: CASSLGAANEKLFF. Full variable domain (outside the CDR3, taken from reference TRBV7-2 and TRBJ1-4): GAGVSQSPSNKVTEKGKDVELRCDPISGHTALYWYRQSLGQGLEFLIYFQGNSAPDKSGLPSDRFSAERTGGSVSTLTIQRTQQEDSAVYLCASSLGAANEKLFFGSGTQLSVL.

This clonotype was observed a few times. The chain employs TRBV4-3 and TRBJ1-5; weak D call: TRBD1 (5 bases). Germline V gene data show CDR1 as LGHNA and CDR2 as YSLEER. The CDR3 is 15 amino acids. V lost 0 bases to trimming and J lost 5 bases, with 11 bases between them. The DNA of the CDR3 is TGCGCCAGCAGCCAAGATTTTGGGGGGGATCAGCCCCAGCATTTT. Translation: CASSQDFGGDQPQHF.

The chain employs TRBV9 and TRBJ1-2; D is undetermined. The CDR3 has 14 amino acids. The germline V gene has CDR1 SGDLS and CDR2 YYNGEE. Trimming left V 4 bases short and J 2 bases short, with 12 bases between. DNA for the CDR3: TGTGCCAGCAGCCCCGACCGGAAAAACTATGGCTACACCTTC. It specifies CASSPDRKNYGYTF.